In its sample, the clone carrying this T cell receptor (beta chain) is medium-sized. The target antigen is unknown. These data are taken from a study of CD8 T cells in ankylosing spondylitis. This CDR3 spans 15 amino acids. Trimming took off 3 bases at V and 2 bases at J, with 13 bases between the two ends. CDR1 is SGDLS and CDR2 is YYNGEE in the germline V gene. 5'-RACE, quantitative and with molecular barcodes, yielded the TCR beta libraries. TCRdb processed the 5' RACE reads anew with MiXCR; each CDR3 protein has one entry. Among about 42,000 distinct CDR3 sequences, more than 3% were seen once, and the ten largest hold around 4.1%. Study results and limitations: Earlier reports found some motif variants in synovial fluid and blood in reactive arthritis. Ankylosing spondylitis blood appeared to be characterized by a TCR beta motif of 8 or 9 highly homologous variants.

Sequenced: blood, either unsorted or a sorted T cell fraction (not recorded which). The chain couples TRBV9 to TRBJ2-3; weak D call: TRBD2 (6 bases). The origin of this receptor is a female donor with ankylosing spondylitis or in good health (not recorded which). The CDR3 sequence is CASSARDLDTDTQYF. The CDR3 DNA follows: TGTGCCAGCAGCGCCCGGGACTTAGACACAGATACGCAGTATTTT.